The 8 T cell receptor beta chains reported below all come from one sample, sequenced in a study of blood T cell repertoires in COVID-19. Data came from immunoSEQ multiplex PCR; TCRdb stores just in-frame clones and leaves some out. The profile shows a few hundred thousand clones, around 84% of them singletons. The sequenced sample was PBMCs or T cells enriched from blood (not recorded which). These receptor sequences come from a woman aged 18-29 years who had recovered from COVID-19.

CDR3 in amino acids: CASSLYQRRNTEAFF. The CDR3 DNA sequence: TGTGCCAGCAGCTTGTATCAACGGAGGAACACTGAAGCTTTCTTT. This sequence joins TRBV7-9 and TRBJ1-1; D gene ambiguous. Germline values: CDR1 SEHNR, CDR2 FQNEAQ (reference sequence). The ends were cut back, 3 bases at V and 1 base at J, with 12 bases in the middle. The length of the CDR3 is 15 residues. Looking up the rest from reference TRBV7-9 and TRBJ1-1 gives the full variable domain: DTGVSQNPRHKITKRGQNVTFRCDPISEHNRLYWYRQTLGQGPEFLTYFQNEAQLEKSRLLSDRFSAERPKGSFSTLEIQRTEQGDSAMYLCASSLYQRRNTEAFFGQGTRLTVV.

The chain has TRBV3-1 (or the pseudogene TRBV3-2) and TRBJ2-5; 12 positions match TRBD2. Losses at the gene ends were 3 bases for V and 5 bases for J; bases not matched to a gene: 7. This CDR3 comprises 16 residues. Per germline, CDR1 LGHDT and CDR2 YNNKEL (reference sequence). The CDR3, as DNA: TGTGCCAGCAGCCACGCGCCTAGCGGGGGGGTGGAGACCCAGTACTTC. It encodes CASSHAPSGGVETQYF.

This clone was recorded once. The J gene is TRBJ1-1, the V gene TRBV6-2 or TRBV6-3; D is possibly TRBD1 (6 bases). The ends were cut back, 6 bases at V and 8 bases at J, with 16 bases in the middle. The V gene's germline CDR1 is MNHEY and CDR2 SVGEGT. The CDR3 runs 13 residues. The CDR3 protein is CASSSRARGEAFF. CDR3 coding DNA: TGTGCCAGCAGCTCGCGCGCCAGGGGCGAAGCTTTCTTT.

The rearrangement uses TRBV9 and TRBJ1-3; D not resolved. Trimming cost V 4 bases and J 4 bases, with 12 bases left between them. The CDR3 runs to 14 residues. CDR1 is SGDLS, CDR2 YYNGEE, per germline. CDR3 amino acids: CASSPLTQGNTIYF. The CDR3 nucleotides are TGTGCCAGCAGCCCCCTTACACAGGGAAACACCATATATTTT. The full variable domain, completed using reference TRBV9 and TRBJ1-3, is DSGVTQTPKHLITATGQRVTLRCSPRSGDLSVYWYQQSLDQGLQFLIQYYNGEERAKGNILERFSAQQFPDLHSELNLSSLELGDSALYFCASSPLTQGNTIYFGEGSWLTVV.

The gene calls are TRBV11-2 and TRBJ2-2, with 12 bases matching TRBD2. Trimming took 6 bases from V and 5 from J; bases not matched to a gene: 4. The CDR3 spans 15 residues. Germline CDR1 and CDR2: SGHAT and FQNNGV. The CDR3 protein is CASSSTSGGTGELFF. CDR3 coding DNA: TGTGCCAGCAGTTCGACTAGCGGGGGAACCGGGGAGCTGTTTTTT.

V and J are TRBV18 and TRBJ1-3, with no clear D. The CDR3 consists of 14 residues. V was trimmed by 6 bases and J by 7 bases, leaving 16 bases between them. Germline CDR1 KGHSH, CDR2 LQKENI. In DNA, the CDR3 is TGTGCCAGCTCTCTCGGGTCCACGGGGAACACCATATATTTT. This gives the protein CASSLGSTGNTIYF.

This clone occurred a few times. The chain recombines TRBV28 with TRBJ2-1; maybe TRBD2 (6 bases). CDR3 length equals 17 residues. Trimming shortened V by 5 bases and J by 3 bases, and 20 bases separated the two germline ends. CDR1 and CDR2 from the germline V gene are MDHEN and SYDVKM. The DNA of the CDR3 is TGTGCCAGCAGTCCCTCATTCGGGACTTCTATCTACAATGAGCAGTTCTTC. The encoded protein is CASSPSFGTSIYNEQFF.

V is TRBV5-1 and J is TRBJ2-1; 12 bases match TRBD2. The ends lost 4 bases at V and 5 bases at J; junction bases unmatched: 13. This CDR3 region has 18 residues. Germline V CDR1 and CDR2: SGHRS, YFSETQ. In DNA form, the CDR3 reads TGCGCCAGCAGCCCAACCCTAGCGGGGGGGCCCGGGGACAATGAGCAGTTCTTC. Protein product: CASSPTLAGGPGDNEQFF.